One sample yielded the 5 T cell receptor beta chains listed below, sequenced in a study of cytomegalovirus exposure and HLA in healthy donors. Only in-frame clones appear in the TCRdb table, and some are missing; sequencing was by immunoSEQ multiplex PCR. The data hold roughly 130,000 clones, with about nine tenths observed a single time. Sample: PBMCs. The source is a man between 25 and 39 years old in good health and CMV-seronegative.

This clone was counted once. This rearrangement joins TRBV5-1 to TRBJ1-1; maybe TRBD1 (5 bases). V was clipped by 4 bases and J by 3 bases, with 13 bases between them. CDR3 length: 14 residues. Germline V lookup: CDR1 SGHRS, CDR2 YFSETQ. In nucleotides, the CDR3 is TGCGCCAGCAGCCAGATATCGACAGACACTGAAGCTTTCTTT. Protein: CASSQISTDTEAFF.

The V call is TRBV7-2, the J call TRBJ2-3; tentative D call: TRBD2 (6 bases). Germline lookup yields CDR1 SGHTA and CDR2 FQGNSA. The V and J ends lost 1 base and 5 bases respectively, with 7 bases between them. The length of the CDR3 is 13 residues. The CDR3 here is CASSLVAVDTQYF. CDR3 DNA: TGTGCCAGCAGCTTAGTAGCGGTAGATACGCAGTATTTT.

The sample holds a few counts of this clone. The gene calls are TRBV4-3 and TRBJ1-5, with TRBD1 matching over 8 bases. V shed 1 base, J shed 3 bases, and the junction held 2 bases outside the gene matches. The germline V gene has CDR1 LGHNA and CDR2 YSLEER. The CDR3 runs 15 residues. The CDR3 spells CASSQGQGNNQPQHF. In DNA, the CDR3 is TGCGCCAGCAGCCAAGGACAGGGGAACAATCAGCCCCAGCATTTT.

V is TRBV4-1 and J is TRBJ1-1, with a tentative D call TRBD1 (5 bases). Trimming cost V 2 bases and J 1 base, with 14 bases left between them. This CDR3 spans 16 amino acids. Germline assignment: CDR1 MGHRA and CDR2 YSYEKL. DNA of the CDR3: TGCGCCAGCAGCCAACCCTCATTGGGGGGGAACACTGAAGCTTTCTTT. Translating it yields CASSQPSLGGNTEAFF.

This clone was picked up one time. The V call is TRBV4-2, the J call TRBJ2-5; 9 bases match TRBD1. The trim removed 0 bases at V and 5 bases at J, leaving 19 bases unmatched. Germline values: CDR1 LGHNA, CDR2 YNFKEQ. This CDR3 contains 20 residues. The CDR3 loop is CASSQELALGSRQGEETQYF. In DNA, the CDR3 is TGTGCCAGCAGCCAAGAGTTGGCCCTGGGATCCCGACAGGGGGAGGAGACCCAGTACTTC.